This T cell receptor beta chain was recovered during a study of blood T cell repertoires in COVID-19. Study context: Collection of acute and convalescent COVID-19 samples took place in the United States, Italy and Spain. The analysed material was cDNA or gDNA that came from T cells, B-cell-depleted T cells, or PBMCs.

Enrollment of patients from Seattle took place during active infection, with longitudinal follow-up. As handled by the study authors: For nucleated cells, counts were estimated from reference gene primer amplification. Profiling relied on immunoSEQ multiplex PCR, and the TCRdb table lists in-frame clones only, not all of them. The DNA was the basis for D and trimming; V, J and clone size are from that table. The sample holds more than 45,000 clones, 80% to 90% seen once. Per germline, CDR1 GTSNPN and CDR2 SVGIG (reference sequence). The CDR3 is made up of 13 amino acids. V was clipped by 0 bases and J by 7 bases, with 10 bases between them.

The TCR originated in a woman in her sixties with COVID-19, enrolled during active disease. The chain employs TRBV30 and TRBJ1-5; D unclear. The source material was peripheral blood. The DNA of the CDR3 is TGTGCCTGGAGTGTAGGAGCCTTGCAGCCCCAGCATTTT. Residues: CAWSVGALQPQHF.